This record covers a single T cell receptor beta chain. Its antigen remains unidentified. The entry originates in a study of naive and memory T cell subsets. Study results and limitations: In CD4 and CD8 cells, diversity dropped from naive through EMRA. Naive and memory repertoire findings lacked a ground truth for validation. A few larger clonotypes appeared in naive repertoires, especially CD8, possibly memory cells re-expressing CD45RA.

The germline CDR1 and CDR2 sequences are SGHTA and FQGNSA. The V and J ends lost 5 bases and 3 bases, in that order; junction bases with no gene match: 4. The CDR3 consists of 14 residues. Separate alpha and beta amplification began at the second PCR step. Both TRBC1 and TRBC2 were covered by a beta constant-region primer of two equimolar oligonucleotides. Nested alpha and beta constant-region primers with the SP2 primer drove four PCR rounds on ligated cDNA. An oligonucleotide with the SP2 primer and a 12-nucleotide UMI was ligated to the cDNA 3' end. TCRdb called the UMI-ligation and nested PCR reads again in MiXCR, with one record for every CDR3 protein. The table shows about 150,000 distinct CDR3 sequences, with under 25% occurring only once.

This clonotype originated in a human donor in good health. The rearrangement links TRBV7-2 to TRBJ2-7; 10 bases align to TRBD2. Source material: naive CD4+ T cells from blood. The CDR3 DNA sequence: TGTGCCAGCAGCCGGGGACTAGCGAGCTACGAGCAGTACTTC. It encodes CASSRGLASYEQYF.